The clone carrying this T cell receptor beta chain showed up many times. This record belongs to a study of T cells in Graves' hyperthyroidism and ophthalmopathy. The CDR3 regions of TCR beta were amplified from RNA transcripts. The primer set for the first-round RT-PCR of the TCR CDR3 was HTBI. Each CDR3 protein is one row after TCRdb ran MiXCR on the multiplex PCR reads. In the table there are some 490,000 distinct CDR3 sequences, 16% of which are singletons. Exclusion criteria comprised uncontrolled infection, other autoimmune disease, pregnancy or lactation. The receptor comes from a woman in her twenties or thirties with Graves' ophthalmopathy. The sequencing sample was made of blood.

CDR3 region: CASSPRAGTYEQYF. The CDR3 coding sequence is TGTGCCAGCAGCCCTAGGGCAGGAACCTACGAGCAGTACTTC. The V gene is TRBV7-2, the J gene TRBJ2-7; D unclear. Germline assignment: CDR1 SGHTA and CDR2 FQGNSA. CDR3 size: 14 residues. With 5 bases removed from V and 2 bases from J, the gap between germline ends came to 13 bases.